The present TCR beta chain was sequenced within a study of blood T cells in healthy people across ages. A note on this clonotype: Its matching antigen is unknown.

In each sample, at least 6 million PBMCs were isolated. Combining a sample-barcoded 5' primer with a J-beta primer mix, a second PCR ran for about 6 to 12 cycles. A single record per CDR3 protein comes from TCRdb applying MiXCR to the 5' RACE reads. The profile shows 1.5 million to 2 million distinct CDR3 sequences, 28% of them singletons. Germline CDR1 reads SGHTA; CDR2 reads FQGNSA. V lost 3 bases to trimming and J lost 9 bases; unmatched junction nucleotides: 7. The CDR3 has 14 amino acids. General study findings and limits: Higher diversity, along with more naive CD4+ cells, distinguished long-lived donors from aged donors.

Sample: blood. This sequence was found in a woman aged 30 to 39 in good health. This rearrangement joins TRBV7-2 to TRBJ1-2; 10 nucleotides align to TRBD1. CDR3 sequence reads: CASSFAGTGESYTF. The CDR3 nucleotides are TGTGCCAGCAGCTTCGCTGGGACAGGGGAGAGCTACACCTTC.